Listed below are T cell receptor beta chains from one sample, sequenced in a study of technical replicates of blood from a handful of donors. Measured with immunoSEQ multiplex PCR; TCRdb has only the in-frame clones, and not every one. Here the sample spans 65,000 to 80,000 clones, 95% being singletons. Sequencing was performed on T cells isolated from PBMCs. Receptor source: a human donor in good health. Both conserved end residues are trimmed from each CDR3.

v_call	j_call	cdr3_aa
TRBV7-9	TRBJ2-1	ASSLALAEEQF
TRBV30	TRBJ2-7	AWSVGQGWMEQY
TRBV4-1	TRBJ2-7	ASSAQTGGFSYEQY
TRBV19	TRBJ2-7	ASSIGSAGAYEQY
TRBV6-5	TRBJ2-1	ASTVGLAYLNEQF
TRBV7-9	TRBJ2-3	ASSTLAGPTSDTQY
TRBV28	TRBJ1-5	ASSLTGVSNQPQH
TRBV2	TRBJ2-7	ASSEGTPQY
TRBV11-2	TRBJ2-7	ASSFNRDTEQY
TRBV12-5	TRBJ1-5	ASGSDRSNQPQH
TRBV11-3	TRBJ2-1	ASSIGAGAYNEQF
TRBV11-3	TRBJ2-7	ASSLVSYEQY
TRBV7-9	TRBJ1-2	ASSFGILRGYT
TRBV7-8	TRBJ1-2	ASSPAVGGWDGYT
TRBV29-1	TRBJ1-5	SVTTGRGQPQH
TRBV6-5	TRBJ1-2	ASTEGALYGYT
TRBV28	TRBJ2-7	ASSHGLAGGLLNEQY
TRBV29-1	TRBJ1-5	SVEVQSNQPQH
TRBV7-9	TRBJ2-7	ASSRQGTGLEQY
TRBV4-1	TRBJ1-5	ASSQGRGQPQH
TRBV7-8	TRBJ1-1	ASSSPGAGGTEAF
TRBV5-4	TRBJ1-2	ASSSRTGGYGYT
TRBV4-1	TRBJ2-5	ASSRQGVGLAVQRTQY
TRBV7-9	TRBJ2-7	ASSHRDTRQY
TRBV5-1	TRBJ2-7	ASHDGGDSYEQY
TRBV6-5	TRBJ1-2	ASRDTGAEGYT
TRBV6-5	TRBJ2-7	ASRDRIYYEQY
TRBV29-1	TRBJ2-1	SVPGQGRGEQF
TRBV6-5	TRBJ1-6	ASSYSRGPLH
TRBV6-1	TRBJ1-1	ASSEAEGEGAF
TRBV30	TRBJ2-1	AWSPVDAGAPREQF
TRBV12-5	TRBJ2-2	ASGLTGDHTGELF
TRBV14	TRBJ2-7	ASSPYYEQY
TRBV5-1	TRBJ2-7	ASSLWTSGSYEQY
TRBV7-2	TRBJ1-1	ASSLVWDRGRYTEAF
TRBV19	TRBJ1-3	ASTTQGAPSGNTIY
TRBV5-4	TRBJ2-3	ASSLGILGGTDTQY
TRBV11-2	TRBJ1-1	ASSLEVSVWEDTEAF
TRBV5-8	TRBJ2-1	ASSSGGRGEEQF
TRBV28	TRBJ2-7	ATMRGASYEQY
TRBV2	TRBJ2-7	ASSEADRGYEQY
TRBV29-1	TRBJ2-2	SASTDTGELF
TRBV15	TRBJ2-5	ATSSSGGAGETQY
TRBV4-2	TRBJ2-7	ASSQEAPIHEQY
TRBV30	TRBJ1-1	AWSVGSTEAF
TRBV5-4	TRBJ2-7	ASSLDISWGQVSYEQY
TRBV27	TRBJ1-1	ASSFRVNTEAF
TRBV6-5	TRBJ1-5	ASSSDTSLQPQH
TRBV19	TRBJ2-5	ASSPWTGDETQY
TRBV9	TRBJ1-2	ASSVSGGMAYGYT
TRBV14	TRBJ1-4	ASSPGLSLNEKLF
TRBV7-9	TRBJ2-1	ASSPRGPSYNEQF
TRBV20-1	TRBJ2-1	SAMYYNEQF